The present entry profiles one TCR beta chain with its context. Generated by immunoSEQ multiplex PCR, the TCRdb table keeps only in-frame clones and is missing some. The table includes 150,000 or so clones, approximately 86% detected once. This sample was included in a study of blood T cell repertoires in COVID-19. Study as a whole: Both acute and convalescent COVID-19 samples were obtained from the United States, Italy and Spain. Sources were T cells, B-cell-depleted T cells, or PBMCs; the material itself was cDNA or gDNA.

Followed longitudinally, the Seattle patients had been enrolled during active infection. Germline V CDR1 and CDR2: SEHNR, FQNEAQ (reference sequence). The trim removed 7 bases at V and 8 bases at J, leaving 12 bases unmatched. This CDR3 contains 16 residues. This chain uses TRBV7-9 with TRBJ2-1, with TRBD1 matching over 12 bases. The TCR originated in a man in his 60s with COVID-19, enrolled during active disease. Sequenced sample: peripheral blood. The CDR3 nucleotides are TGTGCCAGCAACCAGTACCGGGACAGGGGGCTCGATGAGCAGTTCTTC. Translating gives CASNQYRDRGLDEQFF.